This entry is about one T cell receptor beta chain. Antigen specificity is unknown. Some clones are missing from TCRdb's copy, which holds only in-frame ones; the method was immunoSEQ multiplex PCR. The sample lists 110,000 or so clones; 92% were seen once. Unstimulated regulatory T cells (CD4+CD25+CD127-), CD4+CD25- non-regulatory cells, CD4 and CD8 cells were FACS-sorted from thawed PBMCs. These data come from a study of Tregs in tolerant kidney transplant recipients. Study findings and constraints: This study did not directly address biological reproducibility. Few patients were studied, so findings need validation in larger groups.

The clonotype comes from a human donor in good health. The sample taken for sequencing was CD4+ T cells from blood.

The CDR3 DNA reads TGTGCCAGCTCACCTCTGGGCACAGATACGCAGTATTTT. It yields the protein CASSPLGTDTQYF. This chain links TRBV18 with TRBJ2-3; D gene ambiguous. CDR1 is KGHSH, CDR2 LQKENI, per germline. The germline V and J ends were trimmed by 3 bases and 1 base, with 5 bases remaining between them. The length of the CDR3 is 13 residues.